These T cell receptor beta chains were read from a single sample in a study of post-analysis software for immune sequencing data. TCRdb reprocessed the PCR reads with MiXCR, giving one entry per CDR3 protein. The data hold around 500,000 distinct CDR3 sequences, with about a third observed a single time. Sequencing was performed on blood. The receptors come from a girl under 18 with multiple sclerosis. The CDR3 runs from the conserved cysteine through the conserved F or W. D genes are given only for firm matches. Clone size is not always given. Where it is, it says once, few, many or a class for expanded clones.

D gene	clone size	V gene	J gene	CDR3 protein	CDR3 DNA
TRBD1	few	TRBV6-5	TRBJ2-4	CASSYSGQALAKNIQYF	TGTGCCAGCAGTTATTCCGGACAGGCGTTAGCCAAAAACATTCAGTACTTC
TRBD1	few	TRBV5-1	TRBJ2-5	CASSPGGPGSETQYF	TGCGCCAGCAGCCCAGGGGGTCCGGGGTCCGAGACCCAGTACTTC
TRBD2	.	TRBV3-1	TRBJ2-1	CASSQGIIETSGGKEQFF	TGTGCCAGCAGCCAAGGTATTATCGAGACTAGCGGGGGGAAGGAGCAGTTCTTC
.	.	TRBV6-2/TRBV6-3	TRBJ2-3	CASSEQGCDTQYF	TGTGCCAGCAGCGAACAGGGATGTGATACGCAGTATTTT
TRBD1	once	TRBV10-3	TRBJ1-5	CAISPQGAYNQPQHF	TGTGCCATCAGCCCGCAGGGGGCCTACAATCAGCCCCAGCATTTT
.	few	TRBV20-1	TRBJ2-7	CSAPSDSYEQYF	TGCAGTGCACCTAGCGATAGTTACGAGCAGTACTTC
.	.	TRBV12-3/TRBV12-4	TRBJ2-5	CASSLDRAQYF	TGTGCCAGCAGTTTAGACCGGGCCCAGTACTTC
TRBD2	few	TRBV4-1	TRBJ2-3	CASSQVGLASDTQYF	TGCGCCAGCAGCCAAGTTGGACTAGCCTCAGATACGCAGTATTTT
TRBD2	few	TRBV5-6	TRBJ2-7	CASSPSGGVFYEQYF	TGTGCCAGCAGTCCTAGCGGGGGGGTATTCTACGAGCAGTACTTC
.	.	TRBV20-1	TRBJ2-1	CSARDTRDYNEQFF	TGCAGTGCTAGAGATACTCGCGATTACAATGAGCAGTTCTTC
.	once	TRBV7-9	TRBJ2-7	CASSSGGVYEQYF	TGTGCCAGCAGCTCAGGTGGGGTATACGAGCAGTACTTC